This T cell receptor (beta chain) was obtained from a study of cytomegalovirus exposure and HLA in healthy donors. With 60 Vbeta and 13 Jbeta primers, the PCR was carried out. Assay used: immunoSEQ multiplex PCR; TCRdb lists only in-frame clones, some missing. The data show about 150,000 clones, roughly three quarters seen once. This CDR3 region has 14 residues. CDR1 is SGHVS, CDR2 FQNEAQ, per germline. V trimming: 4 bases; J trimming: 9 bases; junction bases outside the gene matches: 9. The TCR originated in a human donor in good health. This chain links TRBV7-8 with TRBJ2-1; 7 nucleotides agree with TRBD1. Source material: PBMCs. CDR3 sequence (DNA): TGTGCCAGCAGCTCAAGGGGGCCCAAGGCTGAGCAGTTCTTC. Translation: CASSSRGPKAEQFF.